A selection of T cell receptor beta chains follows, all from one sample in a study of beta chain features in type 1 diabetes. Method: immunoSEQ multiplex PCR; TCRdb's copy keeps in-frame clones and lacks some. In the table there are roughly 260,000 clones, roughly 20% of which are singletons. The sample comprised naive CD4+ T cells from blood. The source of these receptors is a middle-aged woman with type 1 diabetes. The conserved cysteine and the conserved F or W are not part of the CDR3 here.

>TRBV15|TRBJ2-1
ATSRDRGRDGEQF
>TRBV18|TRBJ2-1
ASSPFYRAGANEQF
>TRBV4-1|TRBJ2-1
ASSQEGSGSEQF
>TRBV29-1|TRBJ1-4
SPGLPNEKLF
>TRBV28|TRBJ1-1
ASSLGSLNTEAF
>TRBV29-1|TRBJ2-1
SAGSSYNEQF
>TRBV28|TRBJ1-4
ASSSGQGPNEKLF
>TRBV30|TRBJ1-5
AWSLGADQPQH
>TRBV9|TRBJ2-1
ASSSGLAGWNEQF
>TRBV4-3|TRBJ2-1
ASSQWTSGSVINNEQF
>TRBV30|TRBJ2-1
AWNTGTIYNEQF